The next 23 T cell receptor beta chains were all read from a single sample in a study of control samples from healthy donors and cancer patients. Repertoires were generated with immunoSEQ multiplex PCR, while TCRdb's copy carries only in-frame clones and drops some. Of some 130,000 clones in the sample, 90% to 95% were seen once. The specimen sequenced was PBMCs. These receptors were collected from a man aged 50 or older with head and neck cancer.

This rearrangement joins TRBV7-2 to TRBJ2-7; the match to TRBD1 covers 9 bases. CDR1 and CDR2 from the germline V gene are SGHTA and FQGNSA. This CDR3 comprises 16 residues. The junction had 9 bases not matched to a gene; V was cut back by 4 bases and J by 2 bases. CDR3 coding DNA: TGTGCCAGCAGCTCTCTAACAGGGGGCGGAACCTACGAGCAGTACTTC. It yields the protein CASSSLTGGGTYEQYF.

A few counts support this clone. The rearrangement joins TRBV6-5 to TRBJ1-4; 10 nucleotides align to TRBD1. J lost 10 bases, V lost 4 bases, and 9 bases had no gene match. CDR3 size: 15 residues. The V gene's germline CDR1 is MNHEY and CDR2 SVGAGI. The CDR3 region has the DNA TGTGCCAGCAGTTCCGACGGACAGGGGGGGGGAAAACTGTTTTTT. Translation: CASSSDGQGGGKLFF.

CDR3 bases: TGCGCCAGCAGCTCGGAGGGCTATTCACCCCTCCACTTT. This codes for CASSSEGYSPLHF. This rearrangement joins TRBV5-1 to TRBJ1-6, with D unclear. Trimming removed 3 bases at V and 8 bases at J, with 9 bases between. This CDR3 comprises 13 residues. Germline V gene lookup returns CDR1 SGHRS and CDR2 YFSETQ.

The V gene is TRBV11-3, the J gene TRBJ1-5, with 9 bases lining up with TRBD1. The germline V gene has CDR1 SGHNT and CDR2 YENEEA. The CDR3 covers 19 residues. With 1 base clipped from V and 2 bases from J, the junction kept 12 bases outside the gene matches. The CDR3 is CASSLVLILRDRGNQPQHF. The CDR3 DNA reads TGTGCCAGCAGCTTAGTACTTATATTGAGGGACAGGGGCAATCAGCCCCAGCATTTT.

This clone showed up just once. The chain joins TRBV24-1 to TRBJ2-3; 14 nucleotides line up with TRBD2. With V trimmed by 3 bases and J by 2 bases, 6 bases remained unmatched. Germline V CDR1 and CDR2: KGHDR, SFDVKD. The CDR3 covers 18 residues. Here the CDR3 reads CATSDPGTSGGFTDTQYF. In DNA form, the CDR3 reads TGTGCCACCAGTGATCCAGGGACTAGCGGGGGATTCACAGATACGCAGTATTTT.

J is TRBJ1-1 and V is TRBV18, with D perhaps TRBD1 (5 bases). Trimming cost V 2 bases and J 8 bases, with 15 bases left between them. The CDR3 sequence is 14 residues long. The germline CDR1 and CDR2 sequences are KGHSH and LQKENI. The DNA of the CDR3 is TGTGCCAGCTCACCAAACACCGGGACTGACGAAGCTTTCTTT. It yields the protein CASSPNTGTDEAFF.

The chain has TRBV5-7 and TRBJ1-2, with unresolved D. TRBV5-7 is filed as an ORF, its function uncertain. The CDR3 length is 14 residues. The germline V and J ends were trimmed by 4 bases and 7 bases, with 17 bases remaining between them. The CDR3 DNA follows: TGTGCCAGCAGCAATAAGGGTAGGGTAGGTGGCTACACCTTC. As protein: CASSNKGRVGGYTF.

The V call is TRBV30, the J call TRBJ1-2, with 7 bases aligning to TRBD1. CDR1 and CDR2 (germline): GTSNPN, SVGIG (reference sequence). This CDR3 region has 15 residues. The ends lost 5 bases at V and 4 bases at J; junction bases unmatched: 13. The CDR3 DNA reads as TGTGCCTGGGTACCCGGGACAGCTCAACCCTATGGCTACACCTTC. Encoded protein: CAWVPGTAQPYGYTF.

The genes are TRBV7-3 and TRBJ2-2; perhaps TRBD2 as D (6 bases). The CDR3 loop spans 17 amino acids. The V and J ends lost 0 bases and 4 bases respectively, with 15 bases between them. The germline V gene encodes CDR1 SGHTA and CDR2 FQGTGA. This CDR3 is CASSLTGSGSLTGELFF. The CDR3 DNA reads TGTGCCAGCAGCTTAACTGGTAGCGGCTCCCTCACCGGGGAGCTGTTTTTT.

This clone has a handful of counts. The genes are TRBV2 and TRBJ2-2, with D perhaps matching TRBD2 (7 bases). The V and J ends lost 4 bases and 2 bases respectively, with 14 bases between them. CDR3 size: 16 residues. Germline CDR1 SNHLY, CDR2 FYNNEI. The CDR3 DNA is TGTGCCAGCAGTGTTGCGGGGGCGGTTAACACCGGGGAGCTGTTTTTT. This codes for CASSVAGAVNTGELFF.

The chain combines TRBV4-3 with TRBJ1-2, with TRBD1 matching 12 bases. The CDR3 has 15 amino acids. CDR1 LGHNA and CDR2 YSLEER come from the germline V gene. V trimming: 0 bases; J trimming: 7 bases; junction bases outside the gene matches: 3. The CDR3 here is CASSQERDRGLGYTF. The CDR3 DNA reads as TGCGCCAGCAGCCAAGAAAGGGACAGGGGGCTTGGCTACACCTTC.

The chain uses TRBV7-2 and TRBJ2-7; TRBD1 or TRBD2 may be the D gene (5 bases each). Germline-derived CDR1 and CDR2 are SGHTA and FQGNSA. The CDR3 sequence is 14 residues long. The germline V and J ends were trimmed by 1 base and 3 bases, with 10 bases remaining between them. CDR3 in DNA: TGTGCCAGCAGCTTAGGAGGGGCCGACTACGAGCAGTACTTC. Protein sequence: CASSLGGADYEQYF.

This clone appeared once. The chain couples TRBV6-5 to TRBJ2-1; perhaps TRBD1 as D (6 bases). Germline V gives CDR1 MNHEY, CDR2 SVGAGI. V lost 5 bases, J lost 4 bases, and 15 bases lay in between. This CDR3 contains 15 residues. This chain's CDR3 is CASSKRGMNYNEQFF. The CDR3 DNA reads TGTGCCAGCAGTAAAAGGGGGATGAATTACAATGAGCAGTTCTTC.

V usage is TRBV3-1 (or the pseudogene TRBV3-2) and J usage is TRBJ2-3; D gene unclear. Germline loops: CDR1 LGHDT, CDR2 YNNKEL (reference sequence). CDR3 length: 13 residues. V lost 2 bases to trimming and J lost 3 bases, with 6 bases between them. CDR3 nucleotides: TGTGCCAGCAGCCAAAGCTGGACAGATACGCAGTATTTT. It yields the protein CASSQSWTDTQYF.

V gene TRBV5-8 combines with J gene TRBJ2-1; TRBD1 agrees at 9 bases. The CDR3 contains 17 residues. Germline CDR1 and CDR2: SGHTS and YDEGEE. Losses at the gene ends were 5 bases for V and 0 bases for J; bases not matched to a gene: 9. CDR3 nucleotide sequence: TGTGCCAGCAGGCTGAACAGGGGGCCTAGCTCCTACAATGAGCAGTTCTTC. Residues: CASRLNRGPSSYNEQFF.

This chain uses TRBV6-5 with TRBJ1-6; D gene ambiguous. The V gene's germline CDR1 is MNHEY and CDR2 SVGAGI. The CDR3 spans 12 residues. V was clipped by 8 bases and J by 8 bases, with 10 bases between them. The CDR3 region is CASGSGYSPLHF. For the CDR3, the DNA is TGTGCCAGCGGTTCGGGGTATTCACCCCTCCACTTT.

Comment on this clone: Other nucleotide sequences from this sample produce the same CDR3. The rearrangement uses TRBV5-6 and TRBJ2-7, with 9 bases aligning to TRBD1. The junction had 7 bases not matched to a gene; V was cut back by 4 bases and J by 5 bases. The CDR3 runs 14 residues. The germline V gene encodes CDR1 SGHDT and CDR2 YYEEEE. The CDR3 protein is CASSPPDRGHEQYF. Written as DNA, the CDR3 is TGTGCCAGCAGCCCTCCGGACAGGGGCCACGAGCAGTACTTC.

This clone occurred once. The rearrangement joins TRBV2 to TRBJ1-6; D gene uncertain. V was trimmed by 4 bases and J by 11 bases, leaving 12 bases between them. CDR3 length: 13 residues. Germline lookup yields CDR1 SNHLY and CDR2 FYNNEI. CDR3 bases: TGTGCCAGCAGTGCTGGTTGGGGTGCACCCCTCCACTTT. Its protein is CASSAGWGAPLHF.

CDR3 loop: CASSVDRASGNTIYF. Written as DNA, the CDR3 is TGTGCCAGCAGTGTCGACAGGGCGTCTGGAAACACCATATATTTT. The J gene is TRBJ1-3, the V gene TRBV13, with 7 nucleotides matching TRBD1. V was pared by 6 bases and J by 1 base, with 6 bases of the junction left unmatched. Germline CDR1 and CDR2: PRHDT and FYEKMQ (reference sequence). CDR3 size: 15 residues.

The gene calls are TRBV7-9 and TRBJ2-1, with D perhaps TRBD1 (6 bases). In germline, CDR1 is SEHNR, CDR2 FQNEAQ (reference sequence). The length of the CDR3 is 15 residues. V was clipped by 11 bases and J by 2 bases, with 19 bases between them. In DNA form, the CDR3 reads TGTGCCGGACTCATCGGCAGGGGCCCCTACAATGAGCAGTTCTTC. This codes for CAGLIGRGPYNEQFF.

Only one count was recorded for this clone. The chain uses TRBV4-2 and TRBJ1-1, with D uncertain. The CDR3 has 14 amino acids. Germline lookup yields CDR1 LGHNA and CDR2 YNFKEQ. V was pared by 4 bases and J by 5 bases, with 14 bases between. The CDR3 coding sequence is TGTGCCAGCAGCCCCCCTTTTGTCGGGACTGAAGCTTTCTTT. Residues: CASSPPFVGTEAFF.

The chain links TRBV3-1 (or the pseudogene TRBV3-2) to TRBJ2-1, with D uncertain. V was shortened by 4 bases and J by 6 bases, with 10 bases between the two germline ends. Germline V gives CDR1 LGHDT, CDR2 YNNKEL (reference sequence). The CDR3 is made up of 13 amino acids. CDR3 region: CASSLKGSNEQFF. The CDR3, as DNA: TGTGCCAGCAGCCTGAAGGGTTCCAATGAGCAGTTCTTC.

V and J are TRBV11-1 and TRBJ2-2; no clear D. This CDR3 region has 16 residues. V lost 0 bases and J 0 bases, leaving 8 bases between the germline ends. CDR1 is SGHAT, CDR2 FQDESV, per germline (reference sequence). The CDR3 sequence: CASSLARGTNTGELFF. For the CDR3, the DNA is TGTGCCAGCAGCTTAGCCCGCGGAACGAACACCGGGGAGCTGTTTTTT.